This T cell receptor beta chain emerged from a study of OX40 agonist ivuxolimab in advanced cancers. As for the study in general: Every 2 weeks, patients got intravenous ivuxolimab at one of six dose levels (0.01-10 mg/kg). Study observations and caveats: Researchers did not establish what antigens the expanded peripheral T cells target. More expanded clones were seen, on average, in CD8+ T cells than in CD4+.

With baseline, cycle 4 day 1, and cycle 7 day 1 as timepoints, blood was sampled. The CDR3 extends over 10 amino acids. Deletions cut 5 bases from V and 8 bases from J, with 9 bases between. Germline assignment: CDR1 DFQATT and CDR2 SNEGSKA (reference sequence). Comment on this clone: Antigen specificity is unknown.

Method: immunoSEQ multiplex PCR; TCRdb's copy keeps in-frame clones and lacks some. The sample yields 60,000 to 65,000 clones, approximately 81% seen once. The clonotype comes from an adult with an advanced solid tumor such as melanoma, head and neck, liver or kidney cancer. The chain combines TRBV20-1 with TRBJ1-2; D ambiguous. The sequencing here drew on CD4+ or CD8+ T cells sorted from blood, taken in a trial of the OX40 agonist ivuxolimab. The CDR3, as DNA: TGCAGTGCTCGGACGGGCGGCTACACCTTC. Translation gives CSARTGGYTF.